This TCR beta chain emerged from a study of cytomegalovirus exposure and HLA in healthy donors. A multiplex PCR was run with 60 Vbeta primers and 13 Jbeta primers. Libraries were prepared by immunoSEQ multiplex PCR; TCRdb keeps only in-frame clonotypes and omits some of them. The sample holds about 180,000 clones; approximately 84% are singletons and the top ten take about 1.4%. V shed 0 bases and J shed 4 bases, with 16 bases lying between them. There are 17 residues in the CDR3. Germline CDR1 and CDR2: LGHNA and YNFKEQ. Specimen: PBMCs. This TCR was sampled from a girl aged 5-17 years in good health and CMV-seropositive. The V and J genes are TRBV4-2 and TRBJ2-1, with D tentatively TRBD2 (6 bases). The CDR3 reads CASSQDLETRWYNEQFF. The CDR3, as DNA: TGTGCCAGCAGCCAAGATTTAGAGACTAGATGGTACAATGAGCAGTTCTTC.